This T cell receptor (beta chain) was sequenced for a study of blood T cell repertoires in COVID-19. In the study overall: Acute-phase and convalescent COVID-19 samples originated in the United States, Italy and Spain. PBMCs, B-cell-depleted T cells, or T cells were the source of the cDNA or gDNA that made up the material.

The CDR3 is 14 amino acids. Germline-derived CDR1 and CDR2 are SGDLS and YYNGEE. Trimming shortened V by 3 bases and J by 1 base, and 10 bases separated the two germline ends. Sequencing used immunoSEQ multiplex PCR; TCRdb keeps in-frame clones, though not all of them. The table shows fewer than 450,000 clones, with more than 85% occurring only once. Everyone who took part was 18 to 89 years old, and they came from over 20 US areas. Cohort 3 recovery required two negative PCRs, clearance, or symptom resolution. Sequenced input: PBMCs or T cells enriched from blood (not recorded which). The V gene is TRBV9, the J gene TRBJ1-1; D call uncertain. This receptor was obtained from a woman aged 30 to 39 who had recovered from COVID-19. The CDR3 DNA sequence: TGTGCCAGCAGCGCCCAGACACGGAACACTGAAGCTTTCTTT. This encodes CASSAQTRNTEAFF.